This T cell receptor (beta chain) originates from a study of regulatory T cells in long-lasting Graves disease. HTBI primers from iRepertoire and Arm-PCR of CDR3 regions yielded the TCR beta libraries. TCRdb re-analysed the multiplex PCR reads in MiXCR, keeping a single row per CDR3 protein. The repertoire has around 460,000 distinct CDR3 sequences, 14% of them found once; the top ten carry 17%. The germline V gene has CDR1 MGHRA and CDR2 YSYEKL. Unmatched junction bases numbered 6, after V lost 2 bases and J lost 3 bases. The CDR3 totals 16 residues. Time point specified: newly diagnosed GD, antithyroid drugs for less than 3 months. Extracted RNA from PBMCs served as the source of the TCR library. This sample was shared with a second study, whose subject was T cells in Graves' hyperthyroidism and ophthalmopathy.

The TCR was taken from a woman aged 45-60 years with Graves disease. The sample consisted of peripheral blood mononuclear cells (PBMCs), taken at new diagnosis, from a patient treated with antithyroid drugs. This chain joins TRBV4-1 and TRBJ1-5, with 8 bases that match TRBD1. CDR3 sequence (DNA): TGCGCCAGCAGCCAACCGACAGGGGCCTACAATCAGCCCCAGCATTTT. Translated, it gives CASSQPTGAYNQPQHF.